The T cell receptor beta chain described here comes from a study of cytomegalovirus exposure and HLA in healthy donors. Overall study: The approximately 120 validation repertoires, a later analysis reported, used the same platform as the approximately 670 first-cohort repertoires. The study's findings and limits: Diagnosis of cytomegalovirus status made by the classifier reportedly showed high specificity and sensitivity. Listed as cytomegalovirus-associated were 150 or so TCR beta chains. In vitro testing confirmed a few CMV-associated chains as specific for CMV antigens.

Sequencing used immunoSEQ multiplex PCR; TCRdb keeps in-frame clones, though not all of them. The table includes about 98,000 clones, around 90% detected once. Unmatched junction bases numbered 6, after V lost 0 bases and J lost 7 bases. The CDR3 sequence is 16 residues long. Germline CDR1 KGHSH, CDR2 LQKENI. Notes on this clone: Its target is unknown.

This clonotype was sampled from a woman aged 25 to 39 in good health and CMV-seronegative. The chain has TRBV18 and TRBJ1-5; 10 bases are shared with TRBD1. The sequencing sample was made of PBMCs. The CDR3 DNA sequence: TGTGCCAGCTCACCACCGGGACAGGGGATATTACAGCCCCAGCATTTT. Translated: CASSPPGQGILQPQHF.